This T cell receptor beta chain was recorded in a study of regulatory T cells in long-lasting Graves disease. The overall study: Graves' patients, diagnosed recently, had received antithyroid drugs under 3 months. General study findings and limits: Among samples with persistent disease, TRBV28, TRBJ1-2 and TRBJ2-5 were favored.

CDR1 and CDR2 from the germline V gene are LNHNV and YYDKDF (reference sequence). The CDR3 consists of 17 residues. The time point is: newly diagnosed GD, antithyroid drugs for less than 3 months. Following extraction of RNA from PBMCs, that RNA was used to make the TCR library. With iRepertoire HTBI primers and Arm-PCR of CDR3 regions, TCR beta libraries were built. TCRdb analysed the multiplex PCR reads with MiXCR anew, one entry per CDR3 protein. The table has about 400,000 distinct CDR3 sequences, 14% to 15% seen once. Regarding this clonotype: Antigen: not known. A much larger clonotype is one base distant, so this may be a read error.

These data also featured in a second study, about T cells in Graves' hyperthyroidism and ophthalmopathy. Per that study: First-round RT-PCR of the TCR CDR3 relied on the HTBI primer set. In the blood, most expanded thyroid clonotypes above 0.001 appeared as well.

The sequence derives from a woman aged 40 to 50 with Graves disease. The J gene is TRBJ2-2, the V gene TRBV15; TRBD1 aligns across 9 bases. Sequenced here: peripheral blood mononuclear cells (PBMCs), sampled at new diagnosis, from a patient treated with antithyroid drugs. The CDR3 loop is CATSRDRDRENTGGLFF. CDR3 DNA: TGTGCCACCAGCAGAGATCGGGACAGGGAGAACACCGGGGGGCTGTTTTTT.